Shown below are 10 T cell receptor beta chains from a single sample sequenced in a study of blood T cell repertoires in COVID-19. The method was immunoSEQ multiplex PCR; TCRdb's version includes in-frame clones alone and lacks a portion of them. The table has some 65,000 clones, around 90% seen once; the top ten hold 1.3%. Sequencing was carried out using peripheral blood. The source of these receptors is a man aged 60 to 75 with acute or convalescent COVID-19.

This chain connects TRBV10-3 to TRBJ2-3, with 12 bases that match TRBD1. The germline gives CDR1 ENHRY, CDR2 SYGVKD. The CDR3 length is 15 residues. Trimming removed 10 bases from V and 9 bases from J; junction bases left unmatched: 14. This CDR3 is CASRDPGQGADTQYF. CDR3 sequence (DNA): TGTGCCAGCAGAGATCCGGGACAGGGGGCCGACACGCAGTATTTT.

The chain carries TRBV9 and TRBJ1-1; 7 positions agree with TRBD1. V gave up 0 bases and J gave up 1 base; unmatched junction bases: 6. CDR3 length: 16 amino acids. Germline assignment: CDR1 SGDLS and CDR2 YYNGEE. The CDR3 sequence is CASSVGAGGGNTEAFF. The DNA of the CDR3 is TGTGCCAGCAGCGTAGGGGCAGGGGGAGGGAACACTGAAGCTTTCTTT.

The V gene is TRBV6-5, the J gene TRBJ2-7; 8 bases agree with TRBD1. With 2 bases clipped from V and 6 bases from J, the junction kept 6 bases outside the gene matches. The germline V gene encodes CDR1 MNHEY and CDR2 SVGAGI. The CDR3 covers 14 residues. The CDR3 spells CASSYDRGGSEQYF. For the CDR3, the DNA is TGTGCCAGCAGTTACGACAGGGGTGGCTCCGAGCAGTACTTC.

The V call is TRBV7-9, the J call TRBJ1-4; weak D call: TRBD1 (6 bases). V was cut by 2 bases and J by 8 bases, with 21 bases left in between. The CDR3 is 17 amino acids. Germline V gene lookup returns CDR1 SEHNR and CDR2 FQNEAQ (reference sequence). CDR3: CASSLSLGGPNIEKLFF. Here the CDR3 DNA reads TGTGCCAGCAGCTTAAGCCTTGGGGGCCCGAATATAGAAAAACTGTTTTTT.

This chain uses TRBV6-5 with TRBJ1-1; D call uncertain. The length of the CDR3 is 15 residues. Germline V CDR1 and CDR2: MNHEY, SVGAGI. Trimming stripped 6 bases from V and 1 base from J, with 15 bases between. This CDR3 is CASSLTGVWNTEAFF. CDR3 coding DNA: TGTGCCAGCAGCCTAACCGGGGTTTGGAACACTGAAGCTTTCTTT.

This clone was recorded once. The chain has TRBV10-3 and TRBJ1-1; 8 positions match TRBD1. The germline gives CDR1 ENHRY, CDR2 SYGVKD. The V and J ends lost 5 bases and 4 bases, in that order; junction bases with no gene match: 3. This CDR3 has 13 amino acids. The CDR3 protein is CAISRQGSTEAFF. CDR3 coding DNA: TGTGCCATCAGTCGACAGGGGTCCACTGAAGCTTTCTTT.

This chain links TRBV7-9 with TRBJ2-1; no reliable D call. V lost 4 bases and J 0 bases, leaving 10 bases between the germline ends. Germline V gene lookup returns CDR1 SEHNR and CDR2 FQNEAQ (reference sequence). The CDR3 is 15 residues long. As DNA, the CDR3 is TGTGCCAGCAGCTCGTACTCTAGCTCCTACAATGAGCAGTTCTTC. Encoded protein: CASSSYSSSYNEQFF.

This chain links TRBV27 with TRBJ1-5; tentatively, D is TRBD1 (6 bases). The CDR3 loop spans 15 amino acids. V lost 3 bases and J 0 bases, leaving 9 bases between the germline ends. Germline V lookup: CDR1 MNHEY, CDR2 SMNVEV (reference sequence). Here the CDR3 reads CASSFGTNSNQPQHF. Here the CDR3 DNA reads TGTGCCAGCAGTTTCGGGACAAATAGCAATCAGCCCCAGCATTTT.

The CDR3 DNA reads TGCGCCAGCAGCCAACCCGACAGGGGGCGTGAAAAACTGTTTTTT. The encoded protein is CASSQPDRGREKLFF. The chain is built from TRBV4-1 and TRBJ1-4; TRBD1 aligns across 10 bases. The germline V gene encodes CDR1 MGHRA and CDR2 YSYEKL. The CDR3 runs 15 residues. V was clipped by 2 bases and J by 7 bases; unmatched bases: 4.

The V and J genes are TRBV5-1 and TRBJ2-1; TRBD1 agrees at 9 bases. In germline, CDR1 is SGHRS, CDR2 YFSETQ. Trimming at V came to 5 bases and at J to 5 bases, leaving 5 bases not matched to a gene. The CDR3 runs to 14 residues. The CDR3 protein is CASSPDRGNNEQFF. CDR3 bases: TGCGCCAGCAGTCCGGACAGGGGCAACAATGAGCAGTTCTTC.